This passage covers 4 T cell receptor beta chains from one sample sequenced in a study of cytomegalovirus exposure and HLA in healthy donors. Both 60 Vbeta primers and 13 Jbeta primers went into the PCR. Profiling relied on immunoSEQ multiplex PCR, and the TCRdb table lists in-frame clones only, not all of them. The specimen's table records 100,000 to 150,000 clones. Sequenced: PBMCs. All receptors come from a man in his forties or fifties in good health and CMV-seronegative.

The rearrangement links TRBV7-2 to TRBJ1-5; 11 bases agree with TRBD1. Germline values: CDR1 SGHTA, CDR2 FQGNSA. After removal of 4 bases from V and 5 bases from J, the junction contained 4 bases not matched to a gene. CDR3 length: 15 amino acids. The DNA of the CDR3 is TGTGCCAGCAGCTCCGGGACAGGGGGTTATCAGCCCCAGCATTTT. It codes for CASSSGTGGYQPQHF.

In regard to this clone: Different DNA sequences within this sample yield the same CDR3. The chain employs TRBV10-3 and TRBJ2-7; a possible D gene is TRBD1 (6 bases). CDR1 is ENHRY and CDR2 is SYGVKD in the germline V gene. CDR3 length equals 14 residues. V was trimmed by 2 bases and J by 2 bases, leaving 10 bases between them. The CDR3 loop is CAISERSGAYEQYF. Here the CDR3 DNA reads TGTGCCATCAGTGAGCGGTCAGGGGCCTACGAGCAGTACTTC.

CDR3 DNA: TGTGCCAGCTCCACCAAGCGGGTTGGTTTCGAGCAGTACTTC. It specifies CASSTKRVGFEQYF. V is TRBV28 and J is TRBJ2-7, with D possibly matching TRBD2 (6 bases). The V gene lost 8 bases and the J gene lost 6 bases, with 20 bases spanning the gap. Germline V CDR1 and CDR2: MDHEN, SYDVKM. The CDR3 runs to 14 residues.

This chain connects TRBV5-1 to TRBJ2-5; TRBD1 agrees at 9 bases. TRBJ2-7 matches the DNA end more closely, so the J call is doubtful. Germline assignment: CDR1 SGHRS and CDR2 YFSETQ. The CDR3 runs 13 residues. The DNA for the CDR3 is TGCGCCAGCAGCCCCGGGACAGGGCTCGAGCAGTACTTC. Amino acid sequence: CASSPGTGLEQYF.